The 29 T cell receptor beta chains in this list originate from one sample, sequenced in a study of control samples from healthy donors and cancer patients. Repertoires were generated with immunoSEQ multiplex PCR, while TCRdb's copy carries only in-frame clones and drops some. The sample has some 100,000 clones, approximately 86% seen once. The sequenced material came from blood. The receptors here all came from a man aged 30 to 39 in good health.

This clone turned up a few times. The rearrangement links TRBV2 to TRBJ2-7, with 11 bases aligning to TRBD2. The V segment lost 8 bases and the J segment 6 bases; nucleotides outside the gene matches: 6. This CDR3 comprises 13 residues. Germline V gene lookup returns CDR1 SNHLY and CDR2 FYNNEI. The CDR3 nucleotides read TGTGCCAGCCAGACTAGCGGGGCTGGCGAGCAGTACTTC. It is translated as CASQTSGAGEQYF.

This clone showed up just once. The CDR3 spells CARTRTGAVYEQFF. The CDR3 DNA reads as TGTGCCAGGACCAGGACAGGTGCTGTCTATGAGCAGTTCTTC. V gene TRBV21-1 combines with J gene TRBJ2-1; the D call TRBD1 from the table was never checked on the DNA. TRBV21-1 is designated a pseudogene. This CDR3 is built from 14 residues.

The chain combines TRBV11-2 with TRBJ2-2; tentative D call: TRBD1 (7 bases). This CDR3 has 16 residues. Trimming took 1 base from V and 5 from J, leaving 14 bases between them. Per the germline V gene, CDR1 is SGHAT and CDR2 is FQNNGV. The CDR3 nucleotides are TGTGCCAGCAGCTTAGCAGTGCAGGGGGGAACCGGGGAGCTGTTTTTT. Protein product: CASSLAVQGGTGELFF.

The rearrangement links TRBV3-1 (or the pseudogene TRBV3-2) to TRBJ2-7; 14 bases agree with TRBD2. V lost 2 bases to trimming and J lost 5 bases; unmatched junction nucleotides: 5. This CDR3 is built from 16 residues. Germline V CDR1 and CDR2: LGHDT, YNNKEL (reference sequence). The chain's CDR3 is CASSQFGTSGSNEQYF. The DNA for the CDR3 is TGTGCCAGCAGCCAATTCGGGACTAGCGGGAGCAACGAGCAGTACTTC.

V usage is TRBV7-9 and J usage is TRBJ2-1; D possibly corresponds to TRBD2 (6 bases). CDR1 is SEHNR and CDR2 is FQNEAQ in the germline V gene (reference sequence). This CDR3 comprises 14 residues. V gave up 0 bases and J gave up 10 bases, with 13 bases separating them. CDR3 protein: CASSLAGGLREQFF. The CDR3 region has the DNA TGTGCCAGCAGCTTAGCCGGGGGTCTCCGCGAGCAGTTCTTC.

The chain couples TRBV18 to TRBJ2-7, with TRBD1 as a possible D gene (6 bases). The CDR3 length is 15 residues. V lost 4 bases, J lost 3 bases, and 16 bases lay in between. The V gene's germline CDR1 is KGHSH and CDR2 LQKENI. The CDR3: CASSLNRDVDYEQYF. The CDR3 DNA sequence: TGTGCCAGCTCACTTAACAGGGACGTTGACTACGAGCAGTACTTC.

The CDR3 region is CATSRDLVGATDTQYF. CDR3 coding DNA: TGTGCCACCAGCAGAGATCTTGTCGGGGCCACAGATACGCAGTATTTT. The chain combines TRBV15 with TRBJ2-3; tentatively, D is TRBD1 or TRBD2 (5 bases each). Deletions cut 0 bases from V and 2 bases from J, with 12 bases between. The CDR3 totals 16 residues. CDR1 is LNHNV, CDR2 YYDKDF, per germline (reference sequence).

The chain carries TRBV19 and TRBJ1-2, with 7 bases that match TRBD1. This CDR3 has 12 amino acids. Per germline, CDR1 LNHDA and CDR2 SQIVND (reference sequence). The trim removed 7 bases at V and 6 bases at J, leaving 5 bases unmatched. The CDR3 region is CASIKGGDGYTF. The CDR3 nucleotides are TGTGCCAGTATTAAAGGGGGCGATGGCTACACCTTC.

This rearrangement joins TRBV11-2 to TRBJ2-7; TRBD1 is a possible D gene (5 bases). This CDR3 contains 14 residues. The germline V gene has CDR1 SGHAT and CDR2 FQNNGV. Deletions cut 4 bases from V and 0 bases from J, with 10 bases between. The CDR3 region has the DNA TGTGCCAGCAGCTCACAGGTGAGCTCCTACGAGCAGTACTTC. It is translated as CASSSQVSSYEQYF. The complete variable domain, with remaining parts taken from reference TRBV11-2 and TRBJ2-7, reads EAGVAQSPRYKIIEKRQSVAFWCNPISGHATLYWYQQILGQGPKLLIQFQNNGVVDDSQLPKDRFSAERLKGVDSTLKIQPAKLEDSAVYLCASSSQVSSYEQYFGPGTRLTVT.

This chain links TRBV11-2 with TRBJ1-2; possible D gene TRBD1, 5 bases. This CDR3 has 17 residues. Trimming took 4 bases from V and 3 from J, leaving 21 bases between them. Per germline, CDR1 SGHAT and CDR2 FQNNGV. The CDR3 spells CASSSRRGYGGDYGYTF. Written as DNA, the CDR3 is TGTGCCAGCAGCTCCCGGAGGGGCTACGGGGGAGACTATGGCTACACCTTC.

The CDR3 nucleotides are TGTGCCAGCAGCGTAGGAATAAGCACTGAAGCTTTCTTT. Protein product: CASSVGISTEAFF. J is TRBJ1-1 and V is TRBV9, with D uncertain. V was clipped by 0 bases and J by 4 bases, with 7 bases between them. Germline CDR1 and CDR2: SGDLS and YYNGEE. The CDR3 is 13 amino acids.

This clone was seen more than once but under ten times. V and J are TRBV27 and TRBJ2-5, with 11 bases aligning to TRBD1. Unmatched junction bases numbered 11, after V lost 6 bases and J lost 5 bases. CDR3 length: 16 residues. From germline, CDR1 is MNHEY and CDR2 SMNVEV (reference sequence). The CDR3, as DNA: TGTGCCAGCAGGTTACAAGGGACAGGGGGTAGCGAGACCCAGTACTTC. It encodes CASRLQGTGGSETQYF.

The J gene is TRBJ2-3, the V gene TRBV5-1; tentatively, D is TRBD2 (5 bases). The CDR3 spans 12 residues. Trimming removed 1 base at V and 6 bases at J, with 6 bases between. CDR1 and CDR2 (germline): SGHRS, YFSETQ. The CDR3 is CASSLTGDTQYF. The CDR3 DNA reads as TGCGCCAGCAGCTTGACGGGGGATACGCAGTATTTT.

The rearrangement joins TRBV15 to TRBJ2-2; D gene unclear. CDR3 length: 15 residues. V lost 4 bases to trimming and J lost 4 bases, with 13 bases between them. The germline CDR1 and CDR2 sequences are LNHNV and YYDKDF (reference sequence). The DNA of the CDR3 is TGTGCCACCAGCACACACCCCGGTCTCACCGGGGAGCTGTTTTTT. Its protein product is CATSTHPGLTGELFF.

The J gene is TRBJ2-5, the V gene TRBV5-1, with 8 bases aligning to TRBD1. Germline V gene sequence: CDR1 SGHRS, CDR2 YFSETQ. J lost 0 bases, V lost 0 bases, and 7 bases had no gene match. This CDR3 spans 17 amino acids. CDR3 loop: CASSLAQGAMYQETQYF. The DNA for the CDR3 is TGCGCCAGCAGCTTGGCGCAGGGGGCGATGTACCAAGAGACCCAGTACTTC.

This clone was observed a single time. The chain joins TRBV5-1 to TRBJ1-1; 7 nucleotides match TRBD1. Germline CDR1 and CDR2: SGHRS and YFSETQ. The CDR3 runs to 16 residues. Germline trimming cut 0 bases from V and 0 bases from J; bases unmatched to any gene: 5. The CDR3 spells CASSLVRGQLNTEAFF. The CDR3 DNA follows: TGCGCCAGCAGCTTGGTTAGGGGACAGCTGAACACTGAAGCTTTCTTT.

V is TRBV7-8 and J is TRBJ2-5; 7 bases are shared with TRBD1. The CDR3 length is 13 residues. J lost 4 bases, V lost 5 bases, and 4 bases had no gene match. Germline CDR1 SGHVS, CDR2 FQNEAQ. The CDR3: CASSRDRAETQYF. CDR3 DNA: TGTGCCAGCAGCCGCGACAGGGCAGAGACCCAGTACTTC.

The chain employs TRBV5-1 and TRBJ2-7; D is ambiguous. The length of the CDR3 is 11 residues. V was pared by 4 bases and J by 2 bases, with 4 bases between. Germline loops: CDR1 SGHRS, CDR2 YFSETQ. The CDR3 DNA sequence: TGCGCCAGCAGCACGGCCTACGAGCAGTACTTC. It translates to CASSTAYEQYF.

The J gene is TRBJ2-5, the V gene TRBV4-1; D ambiguous. The V gene's germline CDR1 is MGHRA and CDR2 YSYEKL. V shed 0 bases and J shed 1 base, with 9 bases lying between them. The CDR3 runs 15 residues. CDR3 sequence (DNA): TGCGCCAGCAGCCAAGATCGGGCTGCCCAAGAGACCCAGTACTTC. Translating gives CASSQDRAAQETQYF.

The chain is built from TRBV19 and TRBJ2-3, with 9 bases that match TRBD2. The ends lost 10 bases at V and 4 bases at J; junction bases unmatched: 12. Germline CDR1 reads LNHDA; CDR2 reads SQIVND (reference sequence). This CDR3 contains 15 residues. The CDR3 protein is CATTTSGKRADTQYF. In DNA form, the CDR3 reads TGTGCCACCACGACTAGCGGAAAGCGGGCAGATACGCAGTATTTT.

The table lists this clone with a count of one. The chain links TRBV6-2 or TRBV6-3 to TRBJ2-1; D is uncertain. Germline V gene lookup returns CDR1 MNHEY and CDR2 SVGEGT. The CDR3 consists of 12 residues. V lost 2 bases and J lost 7, with 6 bases in between. CDR3 region: CASSYGANEQFF. The CDR3 DNA follows: TGTGCCAGCAGTTACGGAGCAAATGAGCAGTTCTTC.

This chain joins TRBV6-2 or TRBV6-3 and TRBJ1-2; D unresolved. Germline CDR1 MNHEY, CDR2 SVGEGT. Trimming shortened V by 2 bases and J by 0 bases, and 4 bases separated the two germline ends. The CDR3 has 13 amino acids. The chain's CDR3 is CASSYGPNYGYTF. DNA for the CDR3: TGTGCCAGCAGTTACGGGCCTAACTATGGCTACACCTTC.

The chain combines TRBV5-1 with TRBJ2-3; either TRBD1 or TRBD2 may fit D (5 bases each). The germline V gene encodes CDR1 SGHRS and CDR2 YFSETQ. The CDR3 contains 16 residues. V lost 4 bases, J lost 3 bases, and 18 bases lay in between. The CDR3 here is CASSNHGTNGTDTQYF. For the CDR3, the DNA is TGCGCCAGCAGCAATCACGGGACGAATGGGACAGATACGCAGTATTTT.

The chain has TRBV3-1 (or the pseudogene TRBV3-2) and TRBJ2-6; the D is unclear. Trimming pared 3 bases from V and 1 base from J, leaving 10 bases between. The CDR3 is 16 amino acids. In germline, CDR1 is LGHDT, CDR2 YNNKEL (reference sequence). CDR3 residues: CASSQGRPSGANVLTF. The CDR3 nucleotides read TGTGCCAGCAGCCAGGGTCGTCCATCTGGGGCCAACGTCCTGACTTTC.

The V gene is TRBV15, the J gene TRBJ1-4, with D hard to call. Trimming removed 8 bases from V and 7 bases from J, with 11 bases in between. In germline, CDR1 is LNHNV, CDR2 YYDKDF (reference sequence). The CDR3 has 12 residues. The CDR3 DNA follows: TGTGCCACCCTTTCACAGCCTGAAAAACTGTTTTTT. Translated, it gives CATLSQPEKLFF.

J is TRBJ2-7 and V is TRBV13; TRBD2 matches at 9 bases. With 5 bases clipped from V and 0 bases from J, the junction kept 8 bases outside the gene matches. The V gene's germline CDR1 is PRHDT and CDR2 FYEKMQ (reference sequence). The CDR3 covers 16 residues. CDR3 DNA: TGTGCCAGCAGCCCCGGGGTAGCGGGAGCCTCCTACGAGCAGTACTTC. Its translation is CASSPGVAGASYEQYF.

This chain links TRBV29-1 with TRBJ2-6, with TRBD2 as a possible D gene (5 bases). V gave up 6 bases and J gave up 1 base, with 13 bases separating them. The CDR3 runs to 15 residues. The germline V gene encodes CDR1 SQVTM and CDR2 ANQGSEA. The chain's CDR3 is CSVVGKLSGANVLTF. The CDR3 DNA follows: TGCAGCGTCGTCGGGAAATTATCTGGGGCCAACGTCCTGACTTTC.

The chain combines TRBV28 with TRBJ2-2; D gene unclear. Per the germline V gene, CDR1 is MDHEN and CDR2 is SYDVKM. This CDR3 has 15 amino acids. The V end lost 4 bases, the J end lost 3 bases, and 12 bases lay between the germline ends. This CDR3 reads CASSSRQEYTGELFF. For the CDR3, the DNA is TGTGCCAGCAGTTCGCGGCAGGAGTACACCGGGGAGCTGTTTTTT.

The chain recombines TRBV5-1 with TRBJ2-2; D not certain. The CDR3 is 15 amino acids. Germline V gene lookup returns CDR1 SGHRS and CDR2 YFSETQ. V gave up 0 bases and J gave up 3 bases, with 9 bases separating them. CDR3 coding DNA: TGCGCCAGCAGCTTGGTTCTATATTACACCGGGGAGCTGTTTTTT. Protein sequence: CASSLVLYYTGELFF.